This T cell receptor beta chain was found in a study of T cells in Graves' hyperthyroidism and ophthalmopathy. On the study more broadly: Before any treatment, at initial diagnosis, peripheral blood was collected. Study-level results: Ophthalmopathy was model-predicted a median roughly 6.2 months pre-onset.

This clonotype was found many times. The antigen remains undetermined. Researchers amplified the TCR beta CDR3 regions from RNA transcripts. First-round RT-PCR of the TCR CDR3 relied on the HTBI primer set. One entry per CDR3 protein results from TCRdb running MiXCR on the multiplex PCR reads. The sample contains more than 450,000 distinct CDR3 sequences, 14% of which appear only once. Newly diagnosed hyperthyroidism patients aged 18 to 65 years had disease lasting under 2 months. Trimming removed 5 bases from V and 8 bases from J, with 12 bases in between. This CDR3 has 12 residues. Germline V gene lookup returns CDR1 LGHNT and CDR2 FRNRAP.

This sequence was found in a woman aged 40 to 50 with Graves' hyperthyroidism. The sample taken for sequencing was blood. V is TRBV12-5 and J is TRBJ1-2, with a weak D call TRBD1 (5 bases). CDR3 in DNA: TGTGCTAGTGGTCTCGAGCGGGGCGGCTACACCTTC. It encodes CASGLERGGYTF.